This T cell receptor (beta chain) came from a study of T cells in localized non-small cell lung cancer. Libraries were prepared by immunoSEQ multiplex PCR; TCRdb keeps only in-frame clonotypes and omits some of them. The profile shows 40,000 or so clones, roughly 80% of them singletons. This CDR3 has 17 amino acids. V lost 5 bases and J lost 6; bases outside the gene matches: 10. The V gene's germline CDR1 is MNHEY and CDR2 SMNVEV (reference sequence). This clone was recorded a few times. This specimen was PBMCs, taken before any cancer treatment. This sequence joins TRBV27 and TRBJ2-3; TRBD2 agrees at 14 bases. This clonotype was sampled from a woman aged 35-75 years with stage II squamous cell lung carcinoma. In DNA form, the CDR3 reads TGTGCCAGCAGTCACACCCGACTAGCGGGAGGGTCGGATACGCAGTATTTT. This gives the protein CASSHTRLAGGSDTQYF.